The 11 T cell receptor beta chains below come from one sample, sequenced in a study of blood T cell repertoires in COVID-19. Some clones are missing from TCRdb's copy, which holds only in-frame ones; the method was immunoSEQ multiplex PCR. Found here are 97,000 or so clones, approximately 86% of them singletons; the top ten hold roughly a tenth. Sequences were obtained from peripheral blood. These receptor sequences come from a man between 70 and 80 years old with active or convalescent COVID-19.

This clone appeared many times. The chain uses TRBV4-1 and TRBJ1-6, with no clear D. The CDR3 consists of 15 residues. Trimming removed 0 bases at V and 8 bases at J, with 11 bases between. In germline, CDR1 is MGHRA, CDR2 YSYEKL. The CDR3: CASSQDEAFDSPLHF. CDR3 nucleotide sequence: TGCGCCAGCAGCCAAGATGAGGCATTCGATTCACCCCTCCACTTT.

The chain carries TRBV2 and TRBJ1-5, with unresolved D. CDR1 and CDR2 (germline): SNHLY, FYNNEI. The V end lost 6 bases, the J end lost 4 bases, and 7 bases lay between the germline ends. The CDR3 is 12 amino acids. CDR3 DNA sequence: TGTGCCAGCAGACTTAAAAATCAGCCCCAGCATTTT. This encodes CASRLKNQPQHF.

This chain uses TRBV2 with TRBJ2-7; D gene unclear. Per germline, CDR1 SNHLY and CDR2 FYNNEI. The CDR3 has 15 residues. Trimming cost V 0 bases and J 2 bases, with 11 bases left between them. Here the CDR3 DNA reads TGTGCCAGCAGTGAAGCTACTCCGCTCCCCTACGAGCAGTACTTC. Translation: CASSEATPLPYEQYF.

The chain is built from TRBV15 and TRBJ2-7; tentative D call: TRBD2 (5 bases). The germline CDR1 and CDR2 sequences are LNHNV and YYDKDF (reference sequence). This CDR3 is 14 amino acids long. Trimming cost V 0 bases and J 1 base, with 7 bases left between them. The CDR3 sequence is CATSRDGGSYEQYF. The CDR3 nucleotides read TGTGCCACCAGCAGAGATGGAGGATCCTACGAGCAGTACTTC.

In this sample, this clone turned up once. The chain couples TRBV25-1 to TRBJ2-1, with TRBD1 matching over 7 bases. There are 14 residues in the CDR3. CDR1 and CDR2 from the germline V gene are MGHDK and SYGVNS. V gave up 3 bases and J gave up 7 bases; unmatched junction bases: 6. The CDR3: CASSDYRGINEQFF. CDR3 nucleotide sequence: TGTGCCAGCAGTGATTACAGGGGAATAAATGAGCAGTTCTTC.

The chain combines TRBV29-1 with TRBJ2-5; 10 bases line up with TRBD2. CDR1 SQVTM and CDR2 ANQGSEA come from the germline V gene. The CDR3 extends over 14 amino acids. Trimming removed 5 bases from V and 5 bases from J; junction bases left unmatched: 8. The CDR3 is CSVLASGSFETQYF. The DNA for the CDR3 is TGCAGCGTTTTGGCTAGCGGGAGTTTTGAGACCCAGTACTTC.

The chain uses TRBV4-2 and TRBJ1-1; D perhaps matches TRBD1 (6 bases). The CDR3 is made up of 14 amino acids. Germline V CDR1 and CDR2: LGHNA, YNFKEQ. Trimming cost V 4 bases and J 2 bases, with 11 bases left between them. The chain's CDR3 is CASSPVDRNTEAFF. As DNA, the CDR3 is TGTGCCAGCAGCCCGGTGGACAGAAACACTGAAGCTTTCTTT.

CDR3 residues: CASSLAQGTGGNTEAFF. CDR3 DNA: TGTGCCAGCAGCTTAGCGCAGGGGACAGGTGGAAACACTGAAGCTTTCTTT. The chain is built from TRBV7-9 and TRBJ1-1; 8 nucleotides agree with TRBD1. The trim removed 0 bases at V and 2 bases at J, leaving 8 bases unmatched. The CDR3 length is 17 residues. The V gene's germline CDR1 is SEHNR and CDR2 FQNEAQ (reference sequence).

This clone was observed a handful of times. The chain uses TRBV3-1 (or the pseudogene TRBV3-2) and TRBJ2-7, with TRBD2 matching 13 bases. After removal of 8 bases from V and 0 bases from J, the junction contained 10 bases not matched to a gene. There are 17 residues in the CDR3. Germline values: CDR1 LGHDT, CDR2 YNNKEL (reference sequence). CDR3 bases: TGTGCCAGCGGGAAGGGGACTAGCGGGGCTAGCTCCTACGAGCAGTACTTC. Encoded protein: CASGKGTSGASSYEQYF.

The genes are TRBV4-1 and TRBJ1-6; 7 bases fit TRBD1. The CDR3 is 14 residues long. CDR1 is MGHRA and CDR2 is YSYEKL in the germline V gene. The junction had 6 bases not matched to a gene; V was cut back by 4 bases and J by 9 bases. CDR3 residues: CASSRDRDASPLHF. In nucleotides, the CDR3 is TGCGCCAGCAGCCGCGACAGGGATGCTTCACCCCTCCACTTT.

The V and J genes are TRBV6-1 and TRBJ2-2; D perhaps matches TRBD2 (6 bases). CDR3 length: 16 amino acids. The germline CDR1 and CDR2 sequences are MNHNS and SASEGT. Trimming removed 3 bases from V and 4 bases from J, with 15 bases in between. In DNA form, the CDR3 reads TGTGCCAGCAGTGAGATTGGAGGGGACCTCACCGGGGAGCTGTTTTTT. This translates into CASSEIGGDLTGELFF.